This T cell receptor (beta chain) was captured in a study of blood T cell repertoires in COVID-19. Study at large: Samples came from the United States, Italy and Spain, spanning acute and convalescent COVID-19.

Sequencing was performed with immunoSEQ multiplex PCR; in TCRdb, only in-frame clones are kept and a portion is missing. The sample shows about 110,000 clones, just over 90% of them seen only once. V shed 4 bases and J shed 0 bases, with 10 bases lying between them. Germline CDR1 reads SGHTA; CDR2 reads FQGNSA. CDR3 length: 15 amino acids. The TCR sequence derives from a woman in her 30s with acute or convalescent COVID-19. The sample comprised peripheral blood. The chain uses TRBV7-2 and TRBJ1-5; the D is unclear. In nucleotides, the CDR3 is TGTGCCAGCAGCTCACAGAGATATAGCAATCAGCCCCAGCATTTT. Translated: CASSSQRYSNQPQHF.